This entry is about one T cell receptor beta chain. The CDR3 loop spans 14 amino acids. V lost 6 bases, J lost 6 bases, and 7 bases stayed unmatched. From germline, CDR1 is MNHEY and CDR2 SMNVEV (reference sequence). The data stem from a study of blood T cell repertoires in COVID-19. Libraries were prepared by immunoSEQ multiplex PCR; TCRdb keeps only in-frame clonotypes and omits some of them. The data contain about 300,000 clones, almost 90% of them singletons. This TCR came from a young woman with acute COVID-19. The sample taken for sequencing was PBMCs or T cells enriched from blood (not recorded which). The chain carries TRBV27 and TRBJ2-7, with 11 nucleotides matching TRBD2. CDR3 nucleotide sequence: TGTGCCAGCAGCCCAAGACTAGCGGGGTTCGAGCAGTACTTC. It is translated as CASSPRLAGFEQYF.